Described below is a single T cell receptor beta chain sequence and its context. Its antigen is currently unknown. This specimen belongs to a study of cytomegalovirus exposure and HLA in healthy donors. On the study more broadly: Clustering assigned over 70% of the roughly 420 genotyped donors to the Caucasian-associated ancestry cluster.

Amplification used 60 Vbeta primers and 13 Jbeta primers. In the study's own analysis: In a later analysis, some 11 million of 65 million to 90 million unique beta chains occurred in at least two donors. Sequencing used immunoSEQ multiplex PCR; TCRdb keeps in-frame clones, though not all of them. The V and J calls and clone size were taken over from that table, and D and trimming were inferred from the DNA. The sample shows 100,000 or so clones, roughly 83% of them seen only once. V was cut by 2 bases and J by 2 bases, with 7 bases left in between. This CDR3 contains 15 residues. The V gene's germline CDR1 is LGHNA and CDR2 YSLEER. The study's findings and limits: When presence/absence was analysed, sequencing depth was taken to be roughly uniform across donors. Later analysis suggested most CMV-associated TCR beta chains were HLA-restricted.

The receptor was derived from a man aged 18 to 30 in good health and CMV-seronegative. The sample was PBMCs. The gene calls are TRBV4-3 and TRBJ2-6, with a possible D match to TRBD1 (5 bases). CDR3: CASSQRTTGANVLTF. The CDR3 DNA reads as TGCGCCAGCAGCCAACGGACAACTGGGGCCAACGTCCTGACTTTC.